The 15 T cell receptor beta chains reported below all come from one sample, sequenced in a study of cytomegalovirus exposure and HLA in healthy donors. The PCR contained 60 Vbeta and 13 Jbeta primers. Profiling relied on immunoSEQ multiplex PCR, and the TCRdb table lists in-frame clones only, not all of them. The sample includes roughly 100,000 clones, 84% seen only once; the top ten take 5.5% to 6.5%. Sequencing was performed on PBMCs. The receptors originated from a woman younger than 30 in good health and CMV-seropositive.

The chain employs TRBV4-2 and TRBJ2-2; 8 bases are shared with TRBD2. CDR1 LGHNA and CDR2 YNFKEQ come from the germline V gene. The junction had 7 bases not matched to a gene; V was cut back by 4 bases and J by 3 bases. The CDR3 covers 16 residues. The DNA of the CDR3 is TGTGCCAGCAGCCCGTCAGCGGGGGTCTACACCGGGGAGCTGTTTTTT. This encodes CASSPSAGVYTGELFF.

J is TRBJ2-5 and V is TRBV15; D might be TRBD2 (5 bases). The CDR3 is made up of 16 amino acids. Per germline, CDR1 LNHNV and CDR2 YYDKDF (reference sequence). V was pared by 3 bases and J by 1 base, with 15 bases between. The CDR3 DNA follows: TGTGCCACCAGCAGGATCGAGGGCGCAACCCAAGAGACCCAGTACTTC. It is translated as CATSRIEGATQETQYF.

V and J are TRBV6-1 and TRBJ2-1; 9 nucleotides line up with TRBD2. Germline V lookup: CDR1 MNHNS, CDR2 SASEGT. The CDR3 consists of 15 residues. Trimming at V came to 2 bases and at J to 4 bases, leaving 3 bases not matched to a gene. In nucleotides, the CDR3 is TGTGCCAGCAGTGAACGGGCGGGAGGGTACAATGAGCAGTTCTTC. Translation gives CASSERAGGYNEQFF.

CDR3 amino acids: CASSYGGGPGELFF. CDR3 DNA: TGTGCCAGCAGTTACGGCGGGGGCCCCGGGGAGCTGTTTTTT. This chain links TRBV6-5 with TRBJ2-2; TRBD2 might be the D (7 bases). CDR3 length: 14 residues. Germline V gene data show CDR1 as MNHEY and CDR2 as SVGAGI. Trimming stripped 2 bases from V and 6 bases from J, with 10 bases between.

The chain links TRBV7-3 to TRBJ2-1; D possibly corresponds to TRBD2 (6 bases). In germline, CDR1 is SGHTA, CDR2 FQGTGA. V gave up 4 bases and J gave up 4 bases, with 11 bases separating them. CDR3 length: 14 amino acids. For the CDR3, the DNA is TGTGCCAGCAGCTCGTCCGCGGGGTACAATGAGCAGTTCTTC. It yields the protein CASSSSAGYNEQFF.

The chain carries TRBV15 and TRBJ1-4; 8 bases are a match to TRBD1. Germline CDR1 is LNHNV and CDR2 is YYDKDF (reference sequence). The CDR3 contains 11 residues. Unmatched junction bases numbered 1, after V lost 8 bases and J lost 8 bases. The CDR3 DNA reads TGTGCCACCCGGGACAGGGAAAAACTGTTTTTT. Residues: CATRDREKLFF.

This clone was counted a few times. The chain links TRBV7-9 to TRBJ2-7; 7 nucleotides match TRBD1. Germline V gene lookup returns CDR1 SEHNR and CDR2 FQNEAQ (reference sequence). This CDR3 comprises 15 residues. V lost 1 base to trimming and J lost 4 bases; unmatched junction nucleotides: 7. CDR3 in DNA: TGTGCCAGCAGCTTAGGAAGGGGGCGCATTTACGAGCAGTACTTC. Residues: CASSLGRGRIYEQYF.

The chain employs TRBV7-9 and TRBJ1-2; D is undetermined. Germline CDR1 is SEHNR and CDR2 is FQNEAQ (reference sequence). This CDR3 spans 14 amino acids. Trimming cost V 1 base and J 1 base, with 7 bases left between them. CDR3 bases: TGTGCCAGCAGCTTAGTTCGGGATAACTATGGCTACACCTTC. The encoded protein is CASSLVRDNYGYTF.

The rearrangement links TRBV4-1 to TRBJ2-4; TRBD2 matches at 7 bases. The V gene end was trimmed by 3 bases and the J gene end by 0 bases; junction bases not matched to a gene: 23. Germline loops: CDR1 MGHRA, CDR2 YSYEKL. The CDR3 totals 22 residues. As DNA, the CDR3 is TGCGCCAGCAGCCACAAGGGGACTACGGCGGGAGAACGGTCCTTAGCCAAAAACATTCAGTACTTC. It specifies CASSHKGTTAGERSLAKNIQYF.

The chain carries TRBV7-8 and TRBJ1-3, with D tentatively TRBD1 (5 bases). This CDR3 is 16 amino acids long. V was shortened by 2 bases and J by 8 bases, with 19 bases between the two germline ends. Germline assignment: CDR1 SGHVS and CDR2 FQNEAQ. The CDR3 protein is CASSLMGRGNRDTIYF. As DNA, the CDR3 is TGTGCCAGCAGCTTAATGGGACGGGGGAATCGGGACACCATATATTTT.

The chain employs TRBV28 and TRBJ1-1; TRBD1 agrees at 8 bases. The CDR3 is made up of 15 amino acids. After removal of 5 bases from V and 1 base from J, the junction contained 6 bases not matched to a gene. CDR1 is MDHEN and CDR2 is SYDVKM in the germline V gene. CDR3 amino acids: CASSPRQGPNTEAFF. The CDR3 coding sequence is TGTGCCAGCAGTCCCCGACAGGGGCCGAACACTGAAGCTTTCTTT.

The count of this clone is one. DNA for the CDR3: TGTGCCAGCAAAGGGATCCCAGGGGAAGGGAATCAGCCCCAGCATTTT. The encoded protein is CASKGIPGEGNQPQHF. The rearrangement links TRBV27 to TRBJ1-5; D might be TRBD1 (6 bases). The CDR3 spans 16 residues. Germline CDR1 reads MNHEY; CDR2 reads SMNVEV (reference sequence). Deletions cut 7 bases from V and 4 bases from J, with 20 bases between.

This clone came up once. The rearrangement links TRBV2 to TRBJ1-2; D might be TRBD1 (5 bases). Trimming stripped 2 bases from V and 1 base from J, with 11 bases between. Germline V gene lookup returns CDR1 SNHLY and CDR2 FYNNEI. The CDR3 is made up of 15 amino acids. The CDR3 DNA reads as TGTGCCAGCAGTGAACAGGGTCGGAATAACTATGGCTACACCTTC. Translation gives CASSEQGRNNYGYTF. The full variable domain, in which reference TRBV2 and TRBJ1-2 provide the parts outside the CDR3, is EPEVTQTPSHQVTQMGQEVILRCVPISNHLYFYWYRQILGQKVEFLVSFYNNEISEKSEIFDDQFSVERPDGSNFTLKIRSTKLEDSAMYFCASSEQGRNNYGYTFGSGTRLTVV.

The rearrangement joins TRBV5-1 to TRBJ2-3; unclear D gene. The CDR3 is made up of 15 amino acids. The germline V and J ends were trimmed by 0 bases and 3 bases, with 11 bases remaining between them. CDR1 SGHRS and CDR2 YFSETQ come from the germline V gene. The CDR3 loop is CASSLVARVTDTQYF. The CDR3 region has the DNA TGCGCCAGCAGCTTGGTAGCAAGAGTTACAGATACGCAGTATTTT. Looking up the rest from reference TRBV5-1 and TRBJ2-3 gives the full variable domain: KAGVTQTPRYLIKTRGQQVTLSCSPISGHRSVSWYQQTPGQGLQFLFEYFSETQRNKGNFPGRFSGRQFSNSRSEMNVSTLELGDSALYLCASSLVARVTDTQYFGPGTRLTVL.

J is TRBJ2-1 and V is TRBV5-4; 10 positions match TRBD2. CDR1 is SGHNT and CDR2 is YYREEE in the germline V gene (reference sequence). The J segment lost 5 bases and the V segment lost 2 bases, leaving 1 base of the junction unmatched. There are 14 residues in the CDR3. CDR3 loop: CASSFTSGDNEQFF. In DNA, the CDR3 is TGTGCCAGCAGCTTTACTAGCGGGGACAATGAGCAGTTCTTC.